This TCR beta chain was observed in a study of regulatory T cells in long-lasting Graves disease. V lost 3 bases to trimming and J lost 3 bases; unmatched junction nucleotides: 2. The CDR3 is 12 residues long. Germline values: CDR1 GTSNPN, CDR2 SVGIG (reference sequence). This clonotype was seen at least ten times. Combining iRepertoire HTBI primers with Arm-PCR of CDR3 regions, the authors built TCR beta libraries. From the multiplex PCR reads, TCRdb called clonotypes with MiXCR, one entry per CDR3 protein. The sample comprises more than 300,000 distinct CDR3 sequences, 15% to 20% of which are singletons, and around 20% rests with the top ten. Time point defined: newly diagnosed GD, antithyroid drugs for less than 3 months. With RNA extracted from PBMCs as input, the TCR library was made. Separately, the same data were catalogued under a study of T cells in Graves' hyperthyroidism and ophthalmopathy.

This clonotype originated in a woman aged 18-29 years with Graves disease. This chain uses TRBV30 with TRBJ2-7, with 7 bases aligning to TRBD2. The specimen comprised peripheral blood mononuclear cells (PBMCs), sampled at new diagnosis, from a patient treated with antithyroid drugs. CDR3 in DNA: TGTGCCTGGAGCCAGCGGGACTACGAGCAGTACTTC. As protein: CAWSQRDYEQYF.